The source of this T cell receptor (beta chain) is a study of naive and memory T cell subsets. The CDR3 runs to 16 residues. With V trimmed by 3 bases and J by 2 bases, 5 bases remained unmatched. CDR1 is LGHNA, CDR2 YSLEER, per germline. A UMI-containing oligonucleotide was joined by 3' ligation to the TCR cDNA template. Input was roughly 1 to 1000 ng of DNase-treated total RNA without cell sorting. The SP2 primer and nested alpha and beta constant region primers amplified ligated cDNA in four rounds. For blood and skin samples, reverse transcription used TCR alpha and beta constant primers. TCRdb used MiXCR to reprocess the 5' RACE reads, holding one entry per CDR3 protein. The profile shows 50,000 to 65,000 distinct CDR3 sequences, under 10% of them singletons.

The rearrangement links TRBV4-3 to TRBJ2-3, with TRBD2 identical over 10 bases. This receptor was obtained from a female donor in good health. The CDR3 loop is CASSQLAGVTTDTQYF. CDR3 sequence (DNA): TGCGCCAGCAGCCAGCTAGCGGGGGTTACCACAGATACGCAGTATTTT.